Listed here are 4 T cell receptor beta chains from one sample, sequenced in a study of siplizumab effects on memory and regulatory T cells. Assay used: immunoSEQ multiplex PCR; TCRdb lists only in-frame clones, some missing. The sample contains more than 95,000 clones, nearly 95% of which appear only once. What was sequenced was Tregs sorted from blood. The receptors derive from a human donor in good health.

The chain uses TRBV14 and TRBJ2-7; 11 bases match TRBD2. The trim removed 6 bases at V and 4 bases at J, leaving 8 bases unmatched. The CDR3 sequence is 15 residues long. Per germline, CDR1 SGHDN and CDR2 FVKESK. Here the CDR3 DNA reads TGTGCCAGCAGTCCTACTAGCGGGAGTATTTACGAGCAGTACTTC. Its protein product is CASSPTSGSIYEQYF.

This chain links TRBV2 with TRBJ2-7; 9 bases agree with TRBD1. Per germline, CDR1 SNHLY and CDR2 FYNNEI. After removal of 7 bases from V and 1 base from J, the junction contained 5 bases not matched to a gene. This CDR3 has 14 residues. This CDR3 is CASKPGTGSYEQYF. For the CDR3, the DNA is TGTGCCAGCAAACCCGGGACAGGGTCCTACGAGCAGTACTTC.

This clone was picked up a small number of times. CDR3 residues: CSALPFAEAFF. The CDR3 coding sequence is TGCAGTGCTCTACCCTTCGCTGAAGCTTTCTTT. The chain links TRBV20-1 to TRBJ1-1; D is unclear. The germline CDR1 and CDR2 sequences are DFQATT and SNEGSKA (reference sequence). The CDR3 is 11 residues long. V was clipped by 5 bases and J by 6 bases, with 10 bases between them.

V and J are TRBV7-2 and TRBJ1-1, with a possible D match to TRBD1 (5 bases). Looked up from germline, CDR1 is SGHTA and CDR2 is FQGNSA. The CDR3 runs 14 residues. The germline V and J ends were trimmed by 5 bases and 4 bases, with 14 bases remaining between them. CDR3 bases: TGTGCCAGCAGCCCCGTTTTTGGGGGCACTGAAGCTTTCTTT. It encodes CASSPVFGGTEAFF.